The source of this T cell receptor (beta chain) is a study of blood T cell repertoires in COVID-19. Germline CDR1 LGHDT, CDR2 YNNKEL (reference sequence). V lost 4 bases and J 6 bases, leaving 15 bases between the germline ends. CDR3 length: 14 residues. Study processing details: Reference gene primer amplification gave estimated nucleated cell counts. Profiling relied on immunoSEQ multiplex PCR, and the TCRdb table lists in-frame clones only, not all of them. That table is the source of V, J and clone size, and D and trimming were worked out from the DNA. The profile covers fewer than 200,000 clones, with about 85% appearing a single time and approximately 1.2% taken by the ten largest.

This chain links TRBV3-1 (or the pseudogene TRBV3-2) with TRBJ1-1; D is uncertain. The sequenced sample was peripheral blood. The sequence came from a man aged 55 to 70 who had recovered from COVID-19. The CDR3 sequence: CASSRVAIGAEAFF. The DNA of the CDR3 is TGTGCCAGCAGCCGAGTAGCGATAGGCGCTGAAGCTTTCTTT.